This T cell receptor (beta chain) was sequenced for a study of long-term antiretroviral therapy in people with HIV. The CDR3 contains 13 residues. Deletions cut 0 bases from V and 0 bases from J, with 6 bases between. CDR1 is GTSNPN, CDR2 SVGIG, per germline (reference sequence). Researchers report immunoSEQ v3.0 was run at survey level. Profiled with immunoSEQ multiplex PCR; TCRdb holds only in-frame clones, not every one. The repertoire holds roughly 18,000 clones, with 90% to 95% as singletons. The sequences come from unsorted PBMCs, collected 3 years after starting antiretroviral therapy. The receptor was derived from a man between 50 and 59 years old with HIV. This sequence joins TRBV30 and TRBJ2-7, with D unclear. CDR3 nucleotide sequence: TGTGCCTGGAGTGTACAGAACTCCTACGAGCAGTACTTC. Translation gives CAWSVQNSYEQYF.